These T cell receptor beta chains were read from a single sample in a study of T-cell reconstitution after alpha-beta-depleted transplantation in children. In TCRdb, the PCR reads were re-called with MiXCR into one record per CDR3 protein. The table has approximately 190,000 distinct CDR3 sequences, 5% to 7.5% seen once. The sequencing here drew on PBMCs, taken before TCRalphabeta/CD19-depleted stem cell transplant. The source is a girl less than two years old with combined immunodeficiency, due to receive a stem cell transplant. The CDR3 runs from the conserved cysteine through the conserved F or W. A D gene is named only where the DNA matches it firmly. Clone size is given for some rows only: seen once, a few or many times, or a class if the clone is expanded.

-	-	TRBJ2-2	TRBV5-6	TGTGCCAGCGGCCCCGGGCTCCCGGGGGACACCGGGGAGCTGTTTTTT	CASGPGLPGDTGELFF
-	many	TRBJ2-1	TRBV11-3	TGTGCCAGCAGCTCCAGAGAAGGGCCAGGGAACAATGAGCAGTTCTTC	CASSSREGPGNNEQFF
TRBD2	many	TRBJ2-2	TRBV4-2	TGTGCCAGCAGCCAAGAGGTTATTTTACGTCCGGGAGGGACGAACACCGGGGAGCTGTTTTTT	CASSQEVILRPGGTNTGELFF
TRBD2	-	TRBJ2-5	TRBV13	TGTGCCAGCAGCTTCCAGCGGGGGCTAGGAGAGACCCAGTACTTC	CASSFQRGLGETQYF
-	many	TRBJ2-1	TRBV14	TGTGCCAGCAGCCAAGCTAATTTTGGGAGACCGAGCTCCTACAATGAGCAGTTCTTC	CASSQANFGRPSSYNEQFF
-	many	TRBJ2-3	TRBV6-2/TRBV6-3	TGTGCCAGCAGTCTCTCTGGCACAGATACGCAGTATTTT	CASSLSGTDTQYF
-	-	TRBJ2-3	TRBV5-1	TGCGCCAGCAGCACCACGAGCAAACCGGATACGCAGTATTTT	CASSTTSKPDTQYF
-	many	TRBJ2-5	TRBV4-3	TGCGCCAGCAGCCAAGGAGGTAGCGCGTACACCTACCAAGAGACCCAGTACTTC	CASSQGGSAYTYQETQYF
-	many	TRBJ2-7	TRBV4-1	TGCGCCAGCAGCCAAAAGGCACTCAGCTCCTACGAGCAGTACTTC	CASSQKALSSYEQYF
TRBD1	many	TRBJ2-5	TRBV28	TGTGCCAGCAGTACCCTAGGACAGGGAAGTCAAGAGACCCAGTACTTC	CASSTLGQGSQETQYF
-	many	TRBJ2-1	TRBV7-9	TGTGCCAGCAGCTTAATCGGGGCTTTAGGTTATGAGCAGTTCTTC	CASSLIGALGYEQFF
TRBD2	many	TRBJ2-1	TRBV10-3	TGTGCCATCACTCGACTAGCGGGCCTCTACAATGAGCAGTTCTTC	CAITRLAGLYNEQFF
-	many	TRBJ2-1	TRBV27	TGTGCCAGCAGTTTATATCCTGCTGATGAGCAGTTCTTC	CASSLYPADEQFF
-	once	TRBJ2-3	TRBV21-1	TGTGCCAGCGGCCCTGGGGTCTCGGGACCACTCACAGATACGCAGTATTTT	CASGPGVSGPLTDTQYF
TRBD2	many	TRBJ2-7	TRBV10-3	TGTGCCATCAGTGGCCTGAGCGGGAGGTCCTTGGGGGAGCAGTACTTC	CAISGLSGRSLGEQYF
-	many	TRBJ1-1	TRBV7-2	TGTGCCAGCAGCTTAGCGATGAACACTGAAGCTTTCTTT	CASSLAMNTEAFF
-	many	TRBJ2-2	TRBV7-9	TGTGCCAGCAGCTTAGTCGTGGGAACCGGGGAGCTGTTTTTT	CASSLVVGTGELFF
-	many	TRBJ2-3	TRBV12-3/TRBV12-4	TGTGCCAGCACCGACCGGGCCCCGGGAAGCACAGATACGCAGTATTTT	CASTDRAPGSTDTQYF
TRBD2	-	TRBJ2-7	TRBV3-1	TGTGCCAGCTGCAAGCGGGAGGGGACTAGCGTCTACGAGCAGTACTTC	CASCKREGTSVYEQYF
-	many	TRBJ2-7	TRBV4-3	TGCGCCAGCAGCCAAGATTATCCGAGCGGGCGTACCTACGAGCAGTACTTC	CASSQDYPSGRTYEQYF
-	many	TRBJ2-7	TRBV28	TGTGCCAGCAGTTTATGGGCGGGAGAGCAGTACTTC	CASSLWAGEQYF
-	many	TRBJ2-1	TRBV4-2	TGTGCCAGCAGGTTCAAACAGGGATCGAACAATGAGCAGTTCTTC	CASRFKQGSNNEQFF
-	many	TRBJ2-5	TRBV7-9	TGTGCCAGCAGCTTAGCGGATCAGGTCCCCCGAGGGACCCAGTACTTC	CASSLADQVPRGTQYF
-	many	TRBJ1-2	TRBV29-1	TGCAGCGTTGATCACGACAGCGATCTATGGAGCTACACCTTC	CSVDHDSDLWSYTF
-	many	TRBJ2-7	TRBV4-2	TGTGCCAGCAGCCAAGGGCGATTCGGGGTTACTCGGGGTTACGAGCAGTACTTC	CASSQGRFGVTRGYEQYF
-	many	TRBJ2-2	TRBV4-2	TGTGCCAGCAGCCAAGTGCATTTCGGGATGTCCTGGGCCGGGGAGCTGTTTTTT	CASSQVHFGMSWAGELFF
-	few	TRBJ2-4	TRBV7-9	TGTGCCAGCAGCTTTGACCGCGAGACAAACATTCAGTACTTC	CASSFDRETNIQYF
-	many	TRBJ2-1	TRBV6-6	TGTGCCAGCAGTCTTACAGAGGAATACTCCTACAATGAGCAGTTCTTC	CASSLTEEYSYNEQFF
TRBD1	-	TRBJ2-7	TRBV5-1	TGCGCCAGCAGCTTGGTCCGGACAGGGTTGGTTGTCGAGCAGTACTTC	CASSLVRTGLVVEQYF